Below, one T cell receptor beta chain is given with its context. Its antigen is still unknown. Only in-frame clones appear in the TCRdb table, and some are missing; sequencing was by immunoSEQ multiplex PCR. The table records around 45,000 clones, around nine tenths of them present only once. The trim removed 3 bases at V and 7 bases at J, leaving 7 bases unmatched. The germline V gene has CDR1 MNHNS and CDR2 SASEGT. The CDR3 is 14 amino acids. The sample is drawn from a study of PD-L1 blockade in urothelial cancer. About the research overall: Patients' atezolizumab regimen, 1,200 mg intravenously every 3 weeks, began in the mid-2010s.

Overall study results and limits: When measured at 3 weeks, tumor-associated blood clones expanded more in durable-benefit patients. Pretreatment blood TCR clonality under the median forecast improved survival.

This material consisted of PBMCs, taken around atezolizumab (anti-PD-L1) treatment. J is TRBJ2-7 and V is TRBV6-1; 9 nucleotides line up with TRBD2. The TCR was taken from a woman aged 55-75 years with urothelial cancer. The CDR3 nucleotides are TGTGCCAGCAGTGACAGACTAGCGGTCCGGGAGCAGTACTTC. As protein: CASSDRLAVREQYF.